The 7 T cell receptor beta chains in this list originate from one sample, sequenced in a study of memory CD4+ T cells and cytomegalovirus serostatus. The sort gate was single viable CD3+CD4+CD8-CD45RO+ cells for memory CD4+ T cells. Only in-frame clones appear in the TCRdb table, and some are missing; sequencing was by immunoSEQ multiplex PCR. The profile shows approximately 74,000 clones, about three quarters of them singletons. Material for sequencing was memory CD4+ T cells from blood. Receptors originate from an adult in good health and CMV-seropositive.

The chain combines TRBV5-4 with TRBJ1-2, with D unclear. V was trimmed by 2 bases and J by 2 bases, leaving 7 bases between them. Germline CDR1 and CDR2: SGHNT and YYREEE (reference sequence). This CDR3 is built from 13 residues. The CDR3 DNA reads TGTGCCAGCAGCTTCGTAGGGAACTATGGCTACACCTTC. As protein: CASSFVGNYGYTF. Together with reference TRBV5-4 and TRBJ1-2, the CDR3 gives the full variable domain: ETGVTQSPTHLIKTRGQQVTLRCSSQSGHNTVSWYQQALGQGPQFIFQYYREEENGRGNFPPRFSGLQFPNYSSELNVNALELDDSALYLCASSFVGNYGYTFGSGTRLTVV.

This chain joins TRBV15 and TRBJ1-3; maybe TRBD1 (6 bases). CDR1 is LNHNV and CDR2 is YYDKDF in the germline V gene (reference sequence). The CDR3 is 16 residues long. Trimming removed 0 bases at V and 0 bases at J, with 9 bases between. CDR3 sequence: CATSRDRGSSGNTIYF. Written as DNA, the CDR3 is TGTGCCACCAGCAGAGATAGGGGGTCCTCTGGAAACACCATATATTTT.

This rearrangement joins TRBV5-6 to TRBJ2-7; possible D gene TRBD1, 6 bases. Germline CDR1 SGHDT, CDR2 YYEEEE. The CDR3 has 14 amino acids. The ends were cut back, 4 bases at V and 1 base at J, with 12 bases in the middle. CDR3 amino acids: CASSKQGWSYEQYF. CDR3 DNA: TGTGCCAGCAGCAAACAGGGATGGTCCTACGAGCAGTACTTC.

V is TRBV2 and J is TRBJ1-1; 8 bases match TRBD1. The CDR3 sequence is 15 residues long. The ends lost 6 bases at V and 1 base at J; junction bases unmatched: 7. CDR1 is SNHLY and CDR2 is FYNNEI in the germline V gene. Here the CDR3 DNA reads TGTGCCAGCAGCGAACAGGGGGTATCGAACACTGAAGCTTTCTTT. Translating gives CASSEQGVSNTEAFF.

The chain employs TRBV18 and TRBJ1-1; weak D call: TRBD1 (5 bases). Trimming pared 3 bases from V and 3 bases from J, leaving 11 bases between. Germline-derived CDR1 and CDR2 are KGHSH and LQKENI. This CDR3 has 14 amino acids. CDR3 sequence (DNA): TGTGCCAGCTCACCTTGGGGGGTGGACACTGAAGCTTTCTTT. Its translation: CASSPWGVDTEAFF.

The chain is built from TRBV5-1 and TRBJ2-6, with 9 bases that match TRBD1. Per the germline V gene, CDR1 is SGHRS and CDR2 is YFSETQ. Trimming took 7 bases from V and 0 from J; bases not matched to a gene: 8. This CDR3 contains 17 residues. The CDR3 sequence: CASLPGQGPSGANVLTF. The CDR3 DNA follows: TGCGCCAGCTTACCGGGACAGGGACCCTCTGGGGCCAACGTCCTGACTTTC.

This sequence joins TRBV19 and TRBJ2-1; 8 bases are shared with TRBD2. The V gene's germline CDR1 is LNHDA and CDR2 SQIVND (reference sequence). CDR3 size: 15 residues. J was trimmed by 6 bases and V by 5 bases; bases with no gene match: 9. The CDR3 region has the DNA TGTGCCAGTAGTGCCCCGGGACTAGTAAGCAATGAGCAGTTCTTC. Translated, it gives CASSAPGLVSNEQFF. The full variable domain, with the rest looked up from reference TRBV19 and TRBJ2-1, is DGGITQSPKYLFRKEGQNVTLSCEQNLNHDAMYWYRQDPGQGLRLIYYSQIVNDFQKGDIAEGYSVSREKKESFPLTVTSAQKNPTAFYLCASSAPGLVSNEQFFGPGTRLTVL.